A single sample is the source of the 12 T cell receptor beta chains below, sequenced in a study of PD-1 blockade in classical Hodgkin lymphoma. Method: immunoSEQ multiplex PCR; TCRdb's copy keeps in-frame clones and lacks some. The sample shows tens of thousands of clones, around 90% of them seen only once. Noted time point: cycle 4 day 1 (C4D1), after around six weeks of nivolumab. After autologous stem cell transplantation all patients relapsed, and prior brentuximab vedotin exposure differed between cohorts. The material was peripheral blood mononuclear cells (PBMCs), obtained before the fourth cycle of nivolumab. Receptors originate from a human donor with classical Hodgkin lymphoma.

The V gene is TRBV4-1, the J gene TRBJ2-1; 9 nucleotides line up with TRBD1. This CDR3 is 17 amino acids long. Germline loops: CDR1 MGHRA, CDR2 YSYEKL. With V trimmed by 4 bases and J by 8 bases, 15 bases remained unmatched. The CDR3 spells CASSRAYPGTGLDEQFF. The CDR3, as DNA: TGCGCCAGCAGCCGCGCCTACCCCGGGACAGGGTTGGATGAGCAGTTCTTC.

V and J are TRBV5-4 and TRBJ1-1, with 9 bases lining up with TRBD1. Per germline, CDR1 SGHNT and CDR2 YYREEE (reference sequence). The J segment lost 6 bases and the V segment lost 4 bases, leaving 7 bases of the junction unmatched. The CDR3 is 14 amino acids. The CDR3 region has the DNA TGTGCCAGCAGCCCGGACAGGGGTTGGGCTGAAGCTTTCTTT. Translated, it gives CASSPDRGWAEAFF.

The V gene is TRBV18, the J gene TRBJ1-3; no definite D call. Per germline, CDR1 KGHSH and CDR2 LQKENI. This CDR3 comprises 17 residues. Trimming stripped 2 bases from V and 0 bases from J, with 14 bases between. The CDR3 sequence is CASSPGHGSGSGNTIYF. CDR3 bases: TGTGCCAGCTCACCAGGGCATGGATCAGGCTCTGGAAACACCATATATTTT.

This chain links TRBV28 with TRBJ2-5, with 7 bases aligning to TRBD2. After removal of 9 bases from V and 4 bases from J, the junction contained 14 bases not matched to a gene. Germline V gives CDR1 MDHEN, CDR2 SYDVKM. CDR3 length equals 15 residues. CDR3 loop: CARTELIAGGETQYF. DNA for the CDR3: TGTGCCAGAACCGAATTAATAGCGGGTGGAGAGACCCAGTACTTC. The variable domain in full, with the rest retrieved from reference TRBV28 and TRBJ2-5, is DVKVTQSSRYLVKRTGEKVFLECVQDMDHENMFWYRQDPGLGLRLIYFSYDVKMKEKGDIPEGYSVSREKKERFSLILESASTNQTSMYLCARTELIAGGETQYFGPGTRLLVL.

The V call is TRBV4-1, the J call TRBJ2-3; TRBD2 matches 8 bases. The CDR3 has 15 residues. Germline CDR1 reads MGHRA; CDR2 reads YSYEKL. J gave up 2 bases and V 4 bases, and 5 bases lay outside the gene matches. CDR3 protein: CASSRTSSATDTQYF. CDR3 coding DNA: TGCGCCAGCAGCCGGACTAGCTCAGCCACAGATACGCAGTATTTT.

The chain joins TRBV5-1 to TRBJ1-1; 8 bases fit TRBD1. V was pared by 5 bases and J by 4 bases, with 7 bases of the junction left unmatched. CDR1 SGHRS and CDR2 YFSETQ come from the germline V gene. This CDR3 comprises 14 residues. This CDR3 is CASSNDRGGTEAFF. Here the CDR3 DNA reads TGCGCCAGCAGTAATGACAGGGGTGGCACTGAAGCTTTCTTT.

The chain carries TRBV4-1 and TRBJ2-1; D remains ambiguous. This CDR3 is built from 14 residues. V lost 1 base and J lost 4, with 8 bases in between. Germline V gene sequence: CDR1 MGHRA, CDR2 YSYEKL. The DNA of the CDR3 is TGCGCCAGCAGCCAAGGGCAATCTTACAATGAGCAGTTCTTC. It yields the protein CASSQGQSYNEQFF.

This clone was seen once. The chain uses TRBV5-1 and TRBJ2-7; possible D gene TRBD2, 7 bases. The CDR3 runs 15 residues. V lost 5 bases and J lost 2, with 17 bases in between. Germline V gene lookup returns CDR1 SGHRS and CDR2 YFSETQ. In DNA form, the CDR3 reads TGCGCCAGCAGGCTGGGGGGGCAGGGAACCTACGAGCAGTACTTC. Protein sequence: CASRLGGQGTYEQYF.

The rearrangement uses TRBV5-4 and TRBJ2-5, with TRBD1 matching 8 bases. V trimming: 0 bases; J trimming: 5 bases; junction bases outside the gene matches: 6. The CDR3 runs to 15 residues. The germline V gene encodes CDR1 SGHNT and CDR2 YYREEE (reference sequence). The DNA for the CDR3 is TGTGCCAGCAGCTTGGGGACAGGGTTGGGGGAGACCCAGTACTTC. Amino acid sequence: CASSLGTGLGETQYF.

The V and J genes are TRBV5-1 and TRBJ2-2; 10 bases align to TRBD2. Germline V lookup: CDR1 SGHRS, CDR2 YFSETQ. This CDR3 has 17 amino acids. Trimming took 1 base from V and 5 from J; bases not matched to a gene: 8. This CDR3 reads CASSLKLAGGLTGELFF. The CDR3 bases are TGCGCCAGCAGCTTGAAGTTAGCGGGAGGTTTAACCGGGGAGCTGTTTTTT. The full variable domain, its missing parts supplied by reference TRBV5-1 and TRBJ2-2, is KAGVTQTPRYLIKTRGQQVTLSCSPISGHRSVSWYQQTPGQGLQFLFEYFSETQRNKGNFPGRFSGRQFSNSRSEMNVSTLELGDSALYLCASSLKLAGGLTGELFFGEGSRLTVL.

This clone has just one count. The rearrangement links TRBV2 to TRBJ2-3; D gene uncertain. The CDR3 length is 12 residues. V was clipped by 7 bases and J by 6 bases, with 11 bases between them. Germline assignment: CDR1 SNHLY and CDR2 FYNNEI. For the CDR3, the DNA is TGTGCCAGCAATTACCTCACCGATACGCAGTATTTT. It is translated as CASNYLTDTQYF.

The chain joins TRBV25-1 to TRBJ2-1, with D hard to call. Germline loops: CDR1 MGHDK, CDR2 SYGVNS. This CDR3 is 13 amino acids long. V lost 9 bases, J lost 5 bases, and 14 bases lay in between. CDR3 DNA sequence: TGTGCCAGTTACGATCCCCTCAACAATGAGCAGTTCTTC. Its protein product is CASYDPLNNEQFF.